This paragraph reports one TCR beta chain. Its antigen remains unidentified. Base qualities are missing; no much larger clone stands one base away. These data come from a study of T cell responses to AZD1222 COVID-19 vaccine (dated by TCRdb to the early 2020s). Describing the broader study: A total of just over 230 trial participants underwent TCR sequencing, of whom more than 200 had received two doses of AZD1222 and roughly 26 had received two doses of the MenACWY control vaccine. Enrollment into the trials was organized by age into subgroups of 18-55, 56-69 and 70-plus years, and those subgroups contained about 150, 27 and 61 TCR-sequenced participants, respectively. Overall results and qualifications from the work: Conclusions about previously exposed vaccinees are limited because only six or seven AZD1222 recipients were SARS-CoV-2 seropositive at baseline. Reportedly, close to half of the unique spike-specific TCRs recognized epitopes lying outside the regions that are mutated in the B.1.351 and B.1.1.7 variants. In the small 56-69-year group, the increase in depth fell short of significance, most likely because of low power. No day 14 peak-response samples were available, so repertoires were characterized only after the peak T cell response. Participants were mostly white British and included more females than males, and it was suggested by the authors that clonal diversity may have been underestimated. The vaccine-associated CD4 TCRs covered the entire spike protein, and the dominant responses fell in regions 160-218 and 743-854. After two AZD1222 doses, both the breadth and the depth of spike-specific TCRs were significantly higher than at day 0 and than in MenACWY recipients.

The meaning of the sample's time point label: about 28 days (+/-7) after the second vaccine dose. AZD1222 recipients given second doses at about 4 weeks or at about 12 weeks were pooled, since spike-specific TCR depth and breadth were not found to differ between the two schedules. Samples from vaccinated people were obtained from the UK trials COV001 and COV002, which included a single-blind randomized controlled phase 2/3 trial of AZD1222 (ChAdOx1 nCoV-19) in healthy adults. For TCRbeta chain sequencing, PBMC samples from trial participants were taken at day 0 and at day 28 after the second dose. The CDR3 regions of human TCRbeta chains were subjected to immunosequencing. As for how the authors treated the data: Repertoire TCRs were checked for matches against a reference library of SARS-CoV-2-specific TCRs that had been generated using the MIRA antigen-specificity platform. Breadth was defined as the fraction of unique TCRs that were SARS-CoV-2-associated. Depth was defined as the fraction of total T cells that were SARS-CoV-2-associated. Using the MIRA data, every spike-specific TCR was mapped to the spike region that the TCR reacted to and assigned to either a CD4 or a CD8 class. Log10-transformed breadth and depth values were compared by one-way ANOVA with Sidak's multiple comparisons tests. TCRdb obtained this table from immuneACCESS and retained in-frame rearrangements with V and J assigned. These tables miss some clones; where compared with another copy, unresolved V genes account for less than half of the shortfall, and the remainder is unexplained. V and J calls and clone size are those listed in that table; D and trimming were worked out from the DNA. The sample contains just over 150,000 clones, approximately 91% of them found a single time. The top ten clonotypes cover approximately 1.5% of the sample.

The CDR3 runs 18 residues from the cysteine to the phenylalanine. Here the CDR3 DNA is all that survives: 54 bases in frame from base 1. From the germline V gene (reference sequence), CDR1 is SEHNR and CDR2 is FQNEAQ. V has 4 bases trimmed and J has 0 bases trimmed; junction bases matching no gene number 6. The V gene is TRBV7-9 and the J gene is TRBJ2-1, and 13 bases in between align with TRBD2. The sequencing used peripheral blood, collected 28 days after the second AZD1222 dose. The receptor was isolated from an adult who received the AZD1222 COVID-19 vaccine. The encoded CDR3 is CASSSTSGGSPSYNEQFF. The nucleotides are TGTGCCAGCAGCTCGACTAGCGGGGGGTCCCCCTCCTACAATGAGCAGTTCTTC.